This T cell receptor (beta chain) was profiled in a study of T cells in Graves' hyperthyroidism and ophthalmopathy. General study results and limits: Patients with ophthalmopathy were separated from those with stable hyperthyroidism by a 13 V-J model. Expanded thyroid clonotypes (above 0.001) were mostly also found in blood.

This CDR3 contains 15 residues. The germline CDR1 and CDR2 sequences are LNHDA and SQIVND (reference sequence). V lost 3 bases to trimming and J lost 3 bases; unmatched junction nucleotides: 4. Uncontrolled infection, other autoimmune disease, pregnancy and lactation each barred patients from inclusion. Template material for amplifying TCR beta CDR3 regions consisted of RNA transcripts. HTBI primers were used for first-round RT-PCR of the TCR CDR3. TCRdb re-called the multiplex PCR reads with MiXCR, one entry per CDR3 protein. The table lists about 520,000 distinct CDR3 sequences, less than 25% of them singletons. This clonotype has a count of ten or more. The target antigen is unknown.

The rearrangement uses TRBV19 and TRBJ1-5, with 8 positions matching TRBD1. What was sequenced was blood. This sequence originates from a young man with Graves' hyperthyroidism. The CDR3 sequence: CASSIDRGSNQPQHF. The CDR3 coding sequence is TGTGCCAGTAGTATTGACAGGGGTTCCAATCAGCCCCAGCATTTT.